The 18 T cell receptor beta chains listed next were all sequenced from one sample in a study of CD8 T cells in Susac syndrome. When the RNA was reverse transcribed, random hexamers were used with an input of roughly 0.45 to 1 ug. TCRdb recomputed calls from the immunoSEQ multiplex PCR reads with MiXCR, one row per CDR3 protein. The sample has roughly 25,000 distinct CDR3 sequences, approximately 92% seen once. Sequencing was performed on CD8+ T cells from PBMCs. The receptors shown here come from a human donor with Susac syndrome.

V gene TRBV6-2 or TRBV6-3 combines with J gene TRBJ1-5; a weak D match, TRBD1 (5 bases). Germline assignment: CDR1 MNHEY and CDR2 SVGEGT. CDR3 length: 14 residues. V was clipped by 8 bases and J by 6 bases, with 17 bases between them. The DNA for the CDR3 is TGTGCCAGCTCCGGCGCGTCGAGGGGTCAGCCCCAGCATTTT. Amino acid sequence: CASSGASRGQPQHF.

V gene TRBV29-1 combines with J gene TRBJ2-7; no definite D call. Germline V gene sequence: CDR1 SQVTM, CDR2 ANQGSEA. Between the trimmed V and J ends, which lost 0 bases and 9 bases, there was a span of 15 bases. CDR3 length: 13 amino acids. This CDR3 reads CSVEDVGSNGQYF. Written as DNA, the CDR3 is TGCAGCGTTGAAGATGTAGGCTCTAACGGGCAGTACTTC.

The chain uses TRBV4-1 and TRBJ1-4, with D maybe TRBD1 (6 bases). V was pared by 6 bases and J by 8 bases, with 16 bases between. CDR3 length equals 14 residues. CDR1 and CDR2 (germline): MGHRA, YSYEKL. This chain's CDR3 is CASRLGQLDEKLFF. CDR3 DNA: TGCGCCAGCAGGCTTGGACAGCTCGACGAAAAACTGTTTTTT.

This clonotype was found once. The rearrangement uses TRBV6-4 and TRBJ2-1; tentatively, D is TRBD1 (6 bases). The CDR3 is made up of 13 amino acids. Germline CDR1 MRHNA, CDR2 SNTAGT. V lost 2 bases to trimming and J lost 6 bases, with 8 bases between them. The CDR3 DNA reads as TGTGCCAGCAGTGACAGGGGGTCCAATGAGCAGTTCTTC. This translates into CASSDRGSNEQFF.

This clonotype was picked up one time. V is TRBV11-2 and J is TRBJ2-7; D is perhaps TRBD2 (6 bases). This CDR3 has 22 amino acids. Germline CDR1 and CDR2: SGHAT and FQNNGV. V was shortened by 4 bases and J by 2 bases, with 36 bases between the two germline ends. This CDR3 reads CASSSRGVGDPGELASPYEQYF. The CDR3, as DNA: TGTGCCAGCAGCTCTAGAGGGGTCGGGGACCCCGGTGAACTAGCTTCACCCTACGAGCAGTACTTC.

The rearrangement links TRBV6-2 or TRBV6-3 to TRBJ2-5, with 11 bases aligning to TRBD2. With V trimmed by 5 bases and J by 5 bases, 4 bases remained unmatched. The CDR3 loop spans 14 amino acids. Germline CDR1 is MNHEY and CDR2 is SVGEGT. The CDR3 sequence is CASSQLAGAETQYF. CDR3 DNA sequence: TGTGCCAGCAGTCAACTAGCGGGGGCGGAGACCCAGTACTTC.

The chain employs TRBV20-1 and TRBJ2-7, with D unclear. This CDR3 has 13 residues. V dropped 0 bases and J dropped 5 bases, with 11 bases sitting between them. Germline lookup yields CDR1 DFQATT and CDR2 SNEGSKA (reference sequence). DNA of the CDR3: TGCAGTGCTAGAGATTTAAGGGCCGACGAGCAGTACTTC. This translates into CSARDLRADEQYF.

In its sample, this clonotype was seen a few times. The chain carries TRBV19 and TRBJ2-1; D call uncertain. This CDR3 is built from 13 residues. Germline V CDR1 and CDR2: LNHDA, SQIVND (reference sequence). The V gene lost 5 bases and the J gene lost 0 bases, with 5 bases spanning the gap. The CDR3 here is CASSLNSYNEQFF. DNA of the CDR3: TGTGCCAGTAGTTTAAACTCCTACAATGAGCAGTTCTTC. Based on the CDR3 plus reference TRBV19 and TRBJ2-1, the full variable domain is DGGITQSPKYLFRKEGQNVTLSCEQNLNHDAMYWYRQDPGQGLRLIYYSQIVNDFQKGDIAEGYSVSREKKESFPLTVTSAQKNPTAFYLCASSLNSYNEQFFGPGTRLTVL.

The CDR3 loop is CASNGGLAGNFEGETQYF. The CDR3 bases are TGTGCCAGCAACGGGGGGTTAGCGGGGAATTTTGAAGGGGAGACCCAGTACTTC. The V and J genes are TRBV6-2 or TRBV6-3 and TRBJ2-5; 8 nucleotides align to TRBD2. Germline V gives CDR1 MNHEY, CDR2 SVGEGT. Unmatched junction bases numbered 21, after V lost 7 bases and J lost 5 bases. The CDR3 has 18 amino acids.

The rearrangement uses TRBV24-1 and TRBJ2-5; D gene ambiguous. The length of the CDR3 is 14 residues. Germline values: CDR1 KGHDR, CDR2 SFDVKD. V was pared by 1 base and J by 3 bases, with 8 bases between. As DNA, the CDR3 is TGTGCCACCAGTGATTTAAGAGGTGAAGAGACCCAGTACTTC. Protein product: CATSDLRGEETQYF.

The chain uses TRBV28 and TRBJ2-2; D gene ambiguous. The CDR3 contains 14 residues. Trimming left V 9 bases short and J 1 base short, with 12 bases between. Looked up from germline, CDR1 is MDHEN and CDR2 is SYDVKM. This CDR3 is CASASARNTGELFF. The CDR3 nucleotides are TGTGCCAGTGCATCAGCCAGGAACACCGGGGAGCTGTTTTTT. The full variable domain, with the rest looked up from reference TRBV28 and TRBJ2-2, is DVKVTQSSRYLVKRTGEKVFLECVQDMDHENMFWYRQDPGLGLRLIYFSYDVKMKEKGDIPEGYSVSREKKERFSLILESASTNQTSMYLCASASARNTGELFFGEGSRLTVL.

V is TRBV4-3 and J is TRBJ2-3; 9 bases fit TRBD2. Germline V gene sequence: CDR1 LGHNA, CDR2 YSLEER. The ends lost 4 bases at V and 0 bases at J; junction bases unmatched: 5. The CDR3 is 16 residues long. The CDR3 bases are TGCGCCAGCAGCCTCGGACTAGCGATAAGCACAGATACGCAGTATTTT. It is translated as CASSLGLAISTDTQYF.

The V call is TRBV19, the J call TRBJ2-1, with D tentatively TRBD2 (5 bases). Trimming stripped 1 base from V and 7 bases from J, with 8 bases between. Germline-derived CDR1 and CDR2 are LNHDA and SQIVND (reference sequence). The length of the CDR3 is 13 residues. CDR3: CASSIGTGNEQFF. In nucleotides, the CDR3 is TGTGCCAGTAGTATAGGGACTGGTAATGAGCAGTTCTTC.

The chain couples TRBV24-1 to TRBJ2-5, with D possibly matching TRBD1 (6 bases). V was shortened by 0 bases and J by 2 bases, with 21 bases between the two germline ends. The CDR3 is made up of 19 amino acids. Germline CDR1 is KGHDR and CDR2 is SFDVKD. CDR3 amino acids: CATSDLQIGQQGSQETQYF. In DNA form, the CDR3 reads TGTGCCACCAGTGATTTGCAAATCGGGCAGCAGGGGAGTCAAGAGACCCAGTACTTC.

The CDR3 here is CASGYSAGAVGELFF. The CDR3 region has the DNA TGTGCCAGCGGATACTCGGCGGGTGCGGTCGGGGAGCTGTTTTTT. The V and J genes are TRBV27 and TRBJ2-2, with D maybe TRBD2 (5 bases). CDR3 length equals 15 residues. V lost 8 bases and J lost 7, with 20 bases in between. Germline V CDR1 and CDR2: MNHEY, SMNVEV (reference sequence).

CDR3 sequence: CASIRPQDSQETQYF. For the CDR3, the DNA is TGCGCCAGCATTAGGCCCCAGGACAGCCAAGAGACCCAGTACTTC. The chain recombines TRBV23-1 with TRBJ2-5, with D perhaps TRBD1 (6 bases). Being an ORF, TRBV23-1 has a function that is uncertain. CDR3 length equals 15 residues. V shed 7 bases and J shed 1 base, with 16 bases lying between them.

This clonotype was recorded only once. V usage is TRBV6-4 and J usage is TRBJ1-1; D perhaps matches TRBD1 (5 bases). The CDR3 has 15 amino acids. Trimming shortened V by 5 bases and J by 5 bases, and 18 bases separated the two germline ends. Germline CDR1 is MRHNA and CDR2 is SNTAGT. CDR3 bases: TGTGCCAGCAGTCCCAGAGGACACGGAGGGACTGAAGCTTTCTTT. It specifies CASSPRGHGGTEAFF.

The chain joins TRBV20-1 to TRBJ2-7; the D is unclear. This CDR3 comprises 13 residues. V was clipped by 2 bases and J by 5 bases, with 13 bases between them. Germline V gene data show CDR1 as DFQATT and CDR2 as SNEGSKA (reference sequence). The CDR3: CSARPAINHEQYF. In DNA form, the CDR3 reads TGCAGTGCTAGACCGGCCATCAACCACGAGCAGTACTTC.